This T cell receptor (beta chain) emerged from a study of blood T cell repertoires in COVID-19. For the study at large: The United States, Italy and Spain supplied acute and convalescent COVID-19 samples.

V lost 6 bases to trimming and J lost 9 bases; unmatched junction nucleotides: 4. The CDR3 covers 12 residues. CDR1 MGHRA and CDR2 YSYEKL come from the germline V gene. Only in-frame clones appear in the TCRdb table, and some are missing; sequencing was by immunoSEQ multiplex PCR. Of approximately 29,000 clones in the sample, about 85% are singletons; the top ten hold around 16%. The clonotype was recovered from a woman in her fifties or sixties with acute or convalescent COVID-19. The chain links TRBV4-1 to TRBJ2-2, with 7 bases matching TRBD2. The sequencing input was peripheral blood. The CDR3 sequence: CASSPGGWELFF. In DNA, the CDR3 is TGCGCCAGCAGTCCCGGGGGGTGGGAGCTGTTTTTT.